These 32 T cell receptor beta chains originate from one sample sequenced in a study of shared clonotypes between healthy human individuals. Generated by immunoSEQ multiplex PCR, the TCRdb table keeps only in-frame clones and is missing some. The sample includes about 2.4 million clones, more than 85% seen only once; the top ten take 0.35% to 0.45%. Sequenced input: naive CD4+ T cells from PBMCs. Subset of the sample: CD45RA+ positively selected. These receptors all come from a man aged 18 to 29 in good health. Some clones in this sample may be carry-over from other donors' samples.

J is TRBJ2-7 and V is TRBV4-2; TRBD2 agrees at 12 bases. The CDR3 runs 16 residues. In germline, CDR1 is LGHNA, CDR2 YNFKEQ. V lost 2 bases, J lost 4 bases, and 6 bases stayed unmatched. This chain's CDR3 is CASSQILAGGLYEQYF. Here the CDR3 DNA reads TGTGCCAGCAGCCAAATACTAGCGGGAGGCCTGTACGAGCAGTACTTC.

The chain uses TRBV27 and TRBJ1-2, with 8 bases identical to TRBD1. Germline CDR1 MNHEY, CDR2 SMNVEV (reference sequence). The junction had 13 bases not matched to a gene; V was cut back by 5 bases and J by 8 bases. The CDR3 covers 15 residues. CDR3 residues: CASSAWTGPYKGYTF. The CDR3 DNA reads TGTGCCAGCAGTGCATGGACAGGGCCCTATAAGGGCTACACCTTC.

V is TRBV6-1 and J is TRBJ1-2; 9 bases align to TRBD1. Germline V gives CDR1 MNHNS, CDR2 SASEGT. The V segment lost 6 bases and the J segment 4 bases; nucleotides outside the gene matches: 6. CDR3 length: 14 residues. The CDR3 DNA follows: TGTGCCAGCAGGCCGGGACAGGGAATCTATGGCTACACCTTC. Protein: CASRPGQGIYGYTF.

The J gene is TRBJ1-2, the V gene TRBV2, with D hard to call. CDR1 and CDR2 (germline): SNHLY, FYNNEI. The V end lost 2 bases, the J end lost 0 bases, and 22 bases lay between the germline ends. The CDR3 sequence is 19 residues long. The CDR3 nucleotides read TGTGCCAGCAGTGAATCTAAGGGAGGCACCGAGTTAGCTAACTATGGCTACACCTTC. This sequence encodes CASSESKGGTELANYGYTF.

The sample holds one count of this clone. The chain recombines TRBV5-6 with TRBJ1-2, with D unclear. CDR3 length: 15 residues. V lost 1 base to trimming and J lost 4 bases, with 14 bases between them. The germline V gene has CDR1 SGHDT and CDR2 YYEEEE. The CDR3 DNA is TGTGCCAGCAGCTTGTCTCGACGGTCTACCTATGGCTACACCTTC. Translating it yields CASSLSRRSTYGYTF.

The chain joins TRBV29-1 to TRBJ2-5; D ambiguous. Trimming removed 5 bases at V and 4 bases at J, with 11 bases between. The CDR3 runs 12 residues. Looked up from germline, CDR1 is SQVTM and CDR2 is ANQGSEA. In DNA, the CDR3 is TGCAGCGTTTATACGTCGGGAGAGACCCAGTACTTC. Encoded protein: CSVYTSGETQYF.

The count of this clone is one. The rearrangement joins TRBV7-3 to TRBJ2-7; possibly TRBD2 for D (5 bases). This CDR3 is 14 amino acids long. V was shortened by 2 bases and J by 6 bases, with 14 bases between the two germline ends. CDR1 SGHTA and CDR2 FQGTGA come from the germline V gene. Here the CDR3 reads CASSLCLEGCEQYF. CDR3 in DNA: TGTGCCAGCAGCTTATGTCTAGAGGGTTGCGAGCAGTACTTC.

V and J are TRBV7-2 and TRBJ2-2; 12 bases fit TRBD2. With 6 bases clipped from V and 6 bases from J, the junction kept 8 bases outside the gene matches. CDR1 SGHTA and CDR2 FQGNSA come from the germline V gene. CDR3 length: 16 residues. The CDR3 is CASRKTSGSWPGELFF. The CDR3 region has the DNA TGTGCCAGCAGGAAGACTAGCGGGAGTTGGCCCGGGGAGCTGTTTTTT.

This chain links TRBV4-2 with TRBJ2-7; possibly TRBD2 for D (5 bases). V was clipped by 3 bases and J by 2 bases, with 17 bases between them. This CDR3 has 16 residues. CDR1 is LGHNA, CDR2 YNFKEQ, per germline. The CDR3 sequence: CASSQVAGVGPYEQYF. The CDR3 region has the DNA TGTGCCAGCAGCCAGGTGGCCGGGGTGGGCCCCTACGAGCAGTACTTC.

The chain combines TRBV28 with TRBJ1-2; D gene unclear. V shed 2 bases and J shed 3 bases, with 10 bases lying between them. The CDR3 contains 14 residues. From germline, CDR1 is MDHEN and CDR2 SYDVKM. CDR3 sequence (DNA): TGTGCCAGCAGTTTACAGGCAGCCTACTATGGCTACACCTTC. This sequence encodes CASSLQAAYYGYTF.

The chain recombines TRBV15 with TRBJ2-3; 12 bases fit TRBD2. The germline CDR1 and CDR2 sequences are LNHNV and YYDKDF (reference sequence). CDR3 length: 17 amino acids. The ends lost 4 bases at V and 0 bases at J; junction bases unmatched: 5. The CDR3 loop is CATSKRLAGVSTDTQYF. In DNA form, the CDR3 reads TGTGCCACCAGCAAAAGACTAGCGGGAGTCAGCACAGATACGCAGTATTTT.

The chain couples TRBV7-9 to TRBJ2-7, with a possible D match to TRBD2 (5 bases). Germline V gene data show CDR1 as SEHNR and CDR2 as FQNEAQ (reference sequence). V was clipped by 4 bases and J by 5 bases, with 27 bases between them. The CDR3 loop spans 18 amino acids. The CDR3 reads CASSSPGGRVSRLDEQYF. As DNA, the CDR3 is TGTGCCAGCAGCTCCCCAGGAGGAAGGGTTTCGAGATTAGACGAGCAGTACTTC.

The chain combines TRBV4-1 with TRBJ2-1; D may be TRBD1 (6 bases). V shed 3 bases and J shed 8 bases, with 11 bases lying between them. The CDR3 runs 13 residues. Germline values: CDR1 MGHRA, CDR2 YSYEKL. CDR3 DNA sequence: TGCGCCAGCAGCCAGATCCCAGGGGATGAGCAGTTCTTC. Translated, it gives CASSQIPGDEQFF.

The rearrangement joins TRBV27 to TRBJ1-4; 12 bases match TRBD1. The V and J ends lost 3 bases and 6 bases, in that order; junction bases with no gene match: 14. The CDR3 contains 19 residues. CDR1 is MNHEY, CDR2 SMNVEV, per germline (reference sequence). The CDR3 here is CASSFHPPGQGARYEKLFF. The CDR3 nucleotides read TGTGCCAGCAGTTTTCACCCCCCGGGACAGGGGGCTCGATATGAAAAACTGTTTTTT.

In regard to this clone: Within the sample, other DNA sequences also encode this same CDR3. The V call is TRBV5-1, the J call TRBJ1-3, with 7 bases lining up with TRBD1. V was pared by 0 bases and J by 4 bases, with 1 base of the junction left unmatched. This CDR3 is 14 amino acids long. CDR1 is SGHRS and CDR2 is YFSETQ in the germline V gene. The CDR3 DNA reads TGCGCCAGCAGCTTGGGGGGACAGGGAAACACCATATATTTT. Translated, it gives CASSLGGQGNTIYF.

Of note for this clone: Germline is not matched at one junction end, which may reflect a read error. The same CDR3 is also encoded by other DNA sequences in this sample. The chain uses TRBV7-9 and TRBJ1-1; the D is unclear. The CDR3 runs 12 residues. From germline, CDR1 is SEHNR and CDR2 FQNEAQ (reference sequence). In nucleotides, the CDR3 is TGTGCCAGCAGGGGGTACGGCACTGAAGCCTTCTTT. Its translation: CASRGYGTEAFF.

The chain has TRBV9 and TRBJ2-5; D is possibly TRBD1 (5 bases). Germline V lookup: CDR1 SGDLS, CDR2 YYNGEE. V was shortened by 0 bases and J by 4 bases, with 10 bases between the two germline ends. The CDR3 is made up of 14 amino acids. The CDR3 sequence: CASSVGPGSETQYF. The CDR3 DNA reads TGTGCCAGCAGCGTAGGTCCAGGGTCAGAGACCCAGTACTTC.

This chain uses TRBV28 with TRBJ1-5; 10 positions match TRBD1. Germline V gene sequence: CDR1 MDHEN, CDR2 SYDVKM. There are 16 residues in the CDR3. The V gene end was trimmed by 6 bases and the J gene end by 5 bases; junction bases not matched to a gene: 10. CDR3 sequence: CASSPATGTGDQPQHF. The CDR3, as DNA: TGTGCCAGCAGCCCGGCGACCGGGACAGGGGATCAGCCCCAGCATTTT. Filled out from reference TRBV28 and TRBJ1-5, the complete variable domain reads DVKVTQSSRYLVKRTGEKVFLECVQDMDHENMFWYRQDPGLGLRLIYFSYDVKMKEKGDIPEGYSVSREKKERFSLILESASTNQTSMYLCASSPATGTGDQPQHFGDGTRLSIL.

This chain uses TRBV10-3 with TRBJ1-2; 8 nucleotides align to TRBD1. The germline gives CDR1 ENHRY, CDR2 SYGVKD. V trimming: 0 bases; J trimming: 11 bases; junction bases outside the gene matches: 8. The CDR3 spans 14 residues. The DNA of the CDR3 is TGTGCCATCAGTGAGTCGAAAGGGACAGGCGGATACACCTTC. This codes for CAISESKGTGGYTF.

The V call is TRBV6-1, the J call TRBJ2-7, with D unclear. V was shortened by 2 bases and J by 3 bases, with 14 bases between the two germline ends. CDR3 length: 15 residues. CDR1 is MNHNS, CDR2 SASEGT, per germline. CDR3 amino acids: CASSEIPRLSYEQYF. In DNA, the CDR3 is TGTGCCAGCAGTGAAATCCCGAGGTTAAGCTACGAGCAGTACTTC.

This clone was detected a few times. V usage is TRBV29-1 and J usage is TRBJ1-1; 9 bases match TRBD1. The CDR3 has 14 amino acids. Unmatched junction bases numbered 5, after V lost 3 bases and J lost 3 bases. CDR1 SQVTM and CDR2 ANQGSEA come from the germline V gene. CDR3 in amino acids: CSVDKGQGYTEAFF. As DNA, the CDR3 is TGCAGCGTTGATAAGGGACAGGGTTACACTGAAGCTTTCTTT.

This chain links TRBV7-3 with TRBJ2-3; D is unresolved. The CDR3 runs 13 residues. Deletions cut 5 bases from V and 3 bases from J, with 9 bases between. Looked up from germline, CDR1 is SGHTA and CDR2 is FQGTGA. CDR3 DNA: TGTGCCAGCAGCCAAGGCGGTACAGATACGCAGTATTTT. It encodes CASSQGGTDTQYF.

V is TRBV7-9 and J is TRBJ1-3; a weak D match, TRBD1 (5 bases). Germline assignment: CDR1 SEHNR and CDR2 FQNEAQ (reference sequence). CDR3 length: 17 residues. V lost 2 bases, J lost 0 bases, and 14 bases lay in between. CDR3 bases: TGTGCCAGCAGCTTAAATGTGGGGACCCGCTCTGGAAACACCATATATTTT. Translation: CASSLNVGTRSGNTIYF.

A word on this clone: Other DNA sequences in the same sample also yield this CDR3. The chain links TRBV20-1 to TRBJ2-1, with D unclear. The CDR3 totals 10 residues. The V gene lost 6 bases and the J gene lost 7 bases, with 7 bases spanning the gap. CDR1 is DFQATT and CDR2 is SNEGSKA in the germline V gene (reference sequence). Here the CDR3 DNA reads TGCAGTGCCGTGGGTAATGAGCAGTTCTTC. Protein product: CSAVGNEQFF.

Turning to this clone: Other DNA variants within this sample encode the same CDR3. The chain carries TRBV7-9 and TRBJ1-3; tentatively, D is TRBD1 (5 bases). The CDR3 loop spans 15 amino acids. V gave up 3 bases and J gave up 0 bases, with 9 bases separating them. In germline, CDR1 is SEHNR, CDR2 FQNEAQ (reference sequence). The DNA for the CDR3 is TGTGCCAGCAGCTTGGGGACGTCCTCTGGAAACACCATATATTTT. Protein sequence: CASSLGTSSGNTIYF.

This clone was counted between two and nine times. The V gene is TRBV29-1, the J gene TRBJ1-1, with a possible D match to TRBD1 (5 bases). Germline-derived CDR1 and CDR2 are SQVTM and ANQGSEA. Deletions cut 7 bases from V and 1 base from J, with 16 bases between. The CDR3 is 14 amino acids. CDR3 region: CSGDLPGRNTEAFF. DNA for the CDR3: TGCAGCGGGGACTTGCCAGGGCGGAACACTGAAGCTTTCTTT.

The CDR3 coding sequence is TGTGCCAGAAGCGGACCTGTAGGACAGCATGAAAAACTGTTTTTT. Translating it yields CARSGPVGQHEKLFF. The chain uses TRBV5-3 and TRBJ1-4; a weak D match, TRBD1 (6 bases). TRBV5-3 is designated an ORF whose function remains uncertain. CDR3 size: 15 residues. Between the trimmed V and J ends, which lost 4 bases and 6 bases, there was a span of 16 bases.

Written as DNA, the CDR3 is TGTGCCAGTAGCCTTTTACAGGGAAATCAGCCCCAGCATTTT. Protein: CASSLLQGNQPQHF. The J gene is TRBJ1-5, the V gene TRBV19, with a possible D match to TRBD1 (6 bases). The V end lost 6 bases, the J end lost 4 bases, and 13 bases lay between the germline ends. The germline V gene has CDR1 LNHDA and CDR2 SQIVND (reference sequence). This CDR3 is built from 14 residues.

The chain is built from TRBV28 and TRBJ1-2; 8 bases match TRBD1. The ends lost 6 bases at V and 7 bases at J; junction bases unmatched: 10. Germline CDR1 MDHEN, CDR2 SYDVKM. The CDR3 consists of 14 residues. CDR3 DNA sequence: TGTGCCAGCAGCGTCATAGGACAGGGCGGTGGCTACACCTTC. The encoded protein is CASSVIGQGGGYTF.

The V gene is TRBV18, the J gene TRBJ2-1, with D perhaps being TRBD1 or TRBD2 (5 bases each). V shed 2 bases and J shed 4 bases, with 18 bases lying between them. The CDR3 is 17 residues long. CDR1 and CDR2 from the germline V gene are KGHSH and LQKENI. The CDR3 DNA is TGTGCCAGCTCACCAGTTCAGGGAGTCGATCGATACAATGAGCAGTTCTTC. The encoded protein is CASSPVQGVDRYNEQFF.

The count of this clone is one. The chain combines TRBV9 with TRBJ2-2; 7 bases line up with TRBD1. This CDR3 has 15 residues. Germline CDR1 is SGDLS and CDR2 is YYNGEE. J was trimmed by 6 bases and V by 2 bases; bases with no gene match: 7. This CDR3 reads CASSVRGLEAGELFF. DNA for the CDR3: TGTGCCAGCAGCGTGAGGGGGCTGGAGGCCGGGGAGCTGTTTTTT.

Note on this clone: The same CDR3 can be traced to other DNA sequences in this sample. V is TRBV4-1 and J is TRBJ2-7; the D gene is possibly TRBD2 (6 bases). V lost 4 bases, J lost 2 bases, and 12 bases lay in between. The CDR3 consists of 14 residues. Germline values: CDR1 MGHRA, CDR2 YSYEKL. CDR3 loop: CASSRGGNPYEQYF. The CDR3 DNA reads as TGCGCCAGCAGCCGCGGCGGGAACCCCTACGAGCAGTACTTC.